Listed here is a single T cell receptor beta chain. Antigen: not known. This entry comes from a study of cytomegalovirus exposure and HLA in healthy donors. Study summary: Around 180 million T cells yielded 100 million or so unique TCR beta sequences in earlier analysis. Overall study findings and caveats: Within the data, a cluster of highly shared sequence variants was likely a sequencing artifact.

CDR1 and CDR2 from the germline V gene are SEHNR and FQNEAQ (reference sequence). CDR3 length: 14 residues. J gave up 8 bases and V 3 bases, and 4 bases lay outside the gene matches. Use of 60 Vbeta and 13 Jbeta primers characterized the PCR. In the study's own analysis: About 10 million shared chains were among around 80 million unique TCR beta chains counted in a later analysis. The table came from immunoSEQ multiplex PCR; TCRdb's copy has only in-frame clones and leaves some out. That table furnishes V, J and clone size, whereas the DNA furnished D and trimming. This sample yields approximately 100,000 clones, of which around two thirds are seen a single time; over 2.5% belongs to the top ten.

Sequencing was carried out using PBMCs. The sequence derives from a man aged 50-59 years in good health and CMV-seropositive. J is TRBJ1-4 and V is TRBV7-9; the match to TRBD1 covers 9 bases. CDR3 in DNA: TGTGCCAGCAGCTTGGGGACAGGGTTCGAAAAACTGTTTTTT. Residues: CASSLGTGFEKLFF.